The 28 T cell receptor beta chains given below trace back to one sample, sequenced in a study of cytomegalovirus exposure and HLA in healthy donors. 60 Vbeta and 13 Jbeta primers were used in PCR. Sequencing used immunoSEQ multiplex PCR; TCRdb keeps in-frame clones, though not all of them. The specimen's table records around 140,000 clones. Sequenced material: PBMCs. All receptors derive from a woman aged 35 to 49 in good health and CMV-seropositive.

This sequence joins TRBV19 and TRBJ2-5, with TRBD2 matching over 10 bases. The CDR3 sequence is 13 residues long. The J segment lost 5 bases and the V segment lost 5 bases, leaving 2 bases of the junction unmatched. Germline V CDR1 and CDR2: LNHDA, SQIVND (reference sequence). The CDR3 DNA sequence: TGTGCCAGTAGTCTAGCGGGAGCGGAGACCCAGTACTTC. Residues: CASSLAGAETQYF.

The genes are TRBV7-3 and TRBJ1-1, with D tentatively TRBD1 (6 bases). CDR3 size: 15 residues. The germline gives CDR1 SGHTA, CDR2 FQGTGA. Deletions cut 4 bases from V and 0 bases from J, with 12 bases between. This chain's CDR3 is CASSSPDSMNTEAFF. The CDR3 region has the DNA TGTGCCAGCAGCTCCCCGGACAGTATGAACACTGAAGCTTTCTTT.

This chain links TRBV6-5 with TRBJ2-7; D possibly corresponds to TRBD1 (5 bases). Trimming took off 0 bases at V and 0 bases at J, with 9 bases between the two ends. Germline lookup yields CDR1 MNHEY and CDR2 SVGAGI. The length of the CDR3 is 15 residues. In nucleotides, the CDR3 is TGTGCCAGCAGTTACTCGGGCAGGGACTCCTACGAGCAGTACTTC. Protein product: CASSYSGRDSYEQYF.

The V gene is TRBV29-1, the J gene TRBJ1-2; possible D gene TRBD1, 5 bases. V was shortened by 2 bases and J by 6 bases, with 13 bases between the two germline ends. The CDR3 contains 13 residues. The germline V gene has CDR1 SQVTM and CDR2 ANQGSEA. CDR3 nucleotides: TGCAGCGTTGAACTGGGGCGGGGGAATGGCTACACCTTC. Its protein product is CSVELGRGNGYTF. The full variable domain, rest sourced from reference TRBV29-1 and TRBJ1-2, is SAVISQKPSRDICQRGTSLTIQCQVDSQVTMMFWYRQQPGQSLTLIATANQGSEATYESGFVIDKFPISRPNLTFSTLTVSNMSPEDSSIYLCSVELGRGNGYTFGSGTRLTVV.

The rearrangement joins TRBV5-4 to TRBJ1-3, with D perhaps matching TRBD1 (5 bases). Trimming left V 1 base short and J 0 bases short, with 8 bases between. CDR1 and CDR2 from the germline V gene are SGHNT and YYREEE (reference sequence). The CDR3 runs to 15 residues. CDR3 sequence reads: CASSLQGGSGNTIYF. The CDR3 region has the DNA TGTGCCAGCAGCTTGCAGGGAGGCTCTGGAAACACCATATATTTT.

This sequence joins TRBV5-6 and TRBJ1-1, with a possible D match to TRBD1 (6 bases). This CDR3 is built from 15 residues. V dropped 3 bases and J dropped 1 base, with 13 bases sitting between them. Germline CDR1 SGHDT, CDR2 YYEEEE. CDR3 loop: CASSYAGTTNTEAFF. Written as DNA, the CDR3 is TGTGCCAGCAGCTATGCCGGGACAACGAACACTGAAGCTTTCTTT. The entire variable domain, with the rest obtained from reference TRBV5-6 and TRBJ1-1, is as follows: DAGVTQSPTHLIKTRGQQVTLRCSPKSGHDTVSWYQQALGQGPQFIFQYYEEEERQRGNFPDRFSGHQFPNYSSELNVNALLLGDSALYLCASSYAGTTNTEAFFGQGTRLTVV.

V is TRBV7-3 and J is TRBJ2-1; tentative D call: TRBD1 (7 bases). Germline assignment: CDR1 SGHTA and CDR2 FQGTGA. CDR3 length: 16 residues. Trimming pared 0 bases from V and 6 bases from J, leaving 15 bases between. The CDR3 loop is CASSLTEQGTGNEQFF. The DNA of the CDR3 is TGTGCCAGCAGCTTAACAGAACAGGGGACTGGCAATGAGCAGTTCTTC.

This rearrangement joins TRBV9 to TRBJ1-1; 7 nucleotides line up with TRBD1. This CDR3 is 17 amino acids long. V was clipped by 3 bases and J by 0 bases; unmatched bases: 11. Germline V CDR1 and CDR2: SGDLS, YYNGEE. The CDR3 DNA reads as TGTGCCAGCAGCGCACGACAGGGAACTCTCATGAACACTGAAGCTTTCTTT. Amino acid sequence: CASSARQGTLMNTEAFF.

The chain couples TRBV6-4 to TRBJ2-7; unclear D gene. Germline-derived CDR1 and CDR2 are MRHNA and SNTAGT. V was clipped by 6 bases and J by 4 bases, with 10 bases between them. This CDR3 has 12 amino acids. The CDR3 here is CASRVLDYEQYF. As DNA, the CDR3 is TGTGCCAGCAGGGTACTTGATTACGAGCAGTACTTC.

The chain couples TRBV5-1 to TRBJ2-7, with D possibly being TRBD2 (7 bases). Trimming took off 4 bases at V and 1 base at J, with 18 bases between the two ends. The length of the CDR3 is 16 residues. The germline CDR1 and CDR2 sequences are SGHRS and YFSETQ. Here the CDR3 DNA reads TGCGCCAGCAGCGAGGGGGTAGCGGGTAAGTCCTACGAGCAGTACTTC. This codes for CASSEGVAGKSYEQYF.

The V gene is TRBV19, the J gene TRBJ2-7; 9 bases agree with TRBD1. This CDR3 is 14 amino acids long. Germline loops: CDR1 LNHDA, CDR2 SQIVND (reference sequence). J gave up 2 bases and V 8 bases, and 7 bases lay outside the gene matches. CDR3 loop: CASRQGGETYEQYF. The CDR3 bases are TGTGCCAGTCGACAGGGGGGCGAGACCTACGAGCAGTACTTC.

The V call is TRBV20-1, the J call TRBJ1-2; a weak D match, TRBD1 (6 bases). Deletions cut 6 bases from V and 4 bases from J, with 9 bases between. Germline loops: CDR1 DFQATT, CDR2 SNEGSKA (reference sequence). The CDR3 runs to 11 residues. The DNA for the CDR3 is TGCAGTGCCCAGGACAGCTATGGCTACACCTTC. Its protein is CSAQDSYGYTF.

This sequence joins TRBV19 and TRBJ2-7, with 10 bases that match TRBD1. This CDR3 has 15 residues. With 5 bases clipped from V and 5 bases from J, the junction kept 9 bases outside the gene matches. Per germline, CDR1 LNHDA and CDR2 SQIVND (reference sequence). The CDR3 sequence is CASSLGTGDYDEQYF. The CDR3 DNA sequence: TGTGCCAGTAGTTTAGGGACAGGGGACTATGACGAGCAGTACTTC.

The V call is TRBV10-3, the J call TRBJ1-2; D gene ambiguous. Germline-derived CDR1 and CDR2 are ENHRY and SYGVKD. The CDR3 extends over 14 amino acids. The V and J ends lost 2 bases and 4 bases respectively, with 11 bases between them. The CDR3 DNA follows: TGTGCCATCAGTGAGCTAGGAGCCAGCTATGGCTACACCTTC. Translation: CAISELGASYGYTF.

CDR3 loop: CASSLAQGGEQYF. The CDR3 nucleotides are TGTGCCAGCAGCTTAGCACAGGGGGGCGAGCAGTACTTC. This chain joins TRBV7-9 and TRBJ2-7; 8 bases align to TRBD1. V was pared by 0 bases and J by 6 bases, with 1 base of the junction left unmatched. Germline V gene lookup returns CDR1 SEHNR and CDR2 FQNEAQ (reference sequence). The length of the CDR3 is 13 residues.

The chain combines TRBV30 with TRBJ2-1; 7 nucleotides agree with TRBD2. The CDR3 covers 14 residues. J was trimmed by 6 bases and V by 0 bases; bases with no gene match: 5. CDR1 is GTSNPN and CDR2 is SVGIG in the germline V gene (reference sequence). The CDR3 loop reads CAWSVRLAGNEQFF. The DNA of the CDR3 is TGTGCCTGGAGTGTAAGACTAGCCGGCAATGAGCAGTTCTTC.

For the CDR3, the DNA is TGTGCCAGCAGTTTGATTCCAGGGGGCCGCGAGCAGTACTTC. This encodes CASSLIPGGREQYF. This chain joins TRBV27 and TRBJ2-7; 8 bases agree with TRBD1. The germline V gene encodes CDR1 MNHEY and CDR2 SMNVEV (reference sequence). The CDR3 runs 14 residues. With 3 bases clipped from V and 6 bases from J, the junction kept 7 bases outside the gene matches.

This CDR3 reads CASSTTWSSNQPQHF. The CDR3 DNA follows: TGTGCCAGCAGTACTACCTGGAGCAGCAATCAGCCCCAGCATTTT. The chain combines TRBV27 with TRBJ1-5; no reliable D call. This CDR3 contains 15 residues. Trimming stripped 5 bases from V and 1 base from J, with 12 bases between. Germline loops: CDR1 MNHEY, CDR2 SMNVEV (reference sequence).

About this clone: The sample has other DNA sequences that encode this CDR3 too. The rearrangement uses TRBV6-5 and TRBJ2-7; D unclear. CDR1 is MNHEY and CDR2 is SVGAGI in the germline V gene. The CDR3 runs to 16 residues. Trimming stripped 0 bases from V and 0 bases from J, with 12 bases between. CDR3 in amino acids: CASSYSRRSPSYEQYF. The CDR3 coding sequence is TGTGCCAGCAGTTACTCGCGTCGGTCACCCTCCTACGAGCAGTACTTC.

The gene calls are TRBV29-1 and TRBJ1-1; D is possibly TRBD1 (6 bases). V lost 6 bases to trimming and J lost 2 bases, with 13 bases between them. The germline CDR1 and CDR2 sequences are SQVTM and ANQGSEA. The CDR3 spans 13 residues. The CDR3 DNA sequence: TGCAGCGTAAAGGGGGGGGGTAACACTGAAGCTTTCTTT. Translation gives CSVKGGGNTEAFF.

The rearrangement joins TRBV6-6 to TRBJ2-1; no firm D call. The V gene lost 6 bases and the J gene lost 9 bases, with 12 bases spanning the gap. Per germline, CDR1 MNHNY and CDR2 SVGAGI (reference sequence). The CDR3 has 12 amino acids. CDR3 bases: TGTGCCAGCAGCCCCGGCCGGGTTGAGCAGTTCTTC. This encodes CASSPGRVEQFF.

This chain connects TRBV7-9 to TRBJ2-5; 9 bases match TRBD1. The V segment lost 1 base and the J segment 4 bases; nucleotides outside the gene matches: 4. Germline V gene data show CDR1 as SEHNR and CDR2 as FQNEAQ (reference sequence). The CDR3 has 15 residues. The CDR3 is CASSLEGQGSETQYF. CDR3 DNA: TGTGCCAGCAGCTTAGAGGGACAGGGATCAGAGACCCAGTACTTC.

The V call is TRBV7-2, the J call TRBJ2-2, with 7 bases that match TRBD1. V trimming: 5 bases; J trimming: 7 bases; junction bases outside the gene matches: 7. Germline V gene sequence: CDR1 SGHTA, CDR2 FQGNSA. The CDR3 is 14 residues long. The CDR3 loop reads CASSPTGVGGELFF. The CDR3 region has the DNA TGTGCCAGCAGCCCCACAGGGGTAGGCGGGGAGCTGTTTTTT.

The gene calls are TRBV5-4 and TRBJ1-2; a possible D gene is TRBD1 (5 bases). Germline V CDR1 and CDR2: SGHNT, YYREEE (reference sequence). The V and J ends lost 4 bases and 2 bases respectively, with 15 bases between them. This CDR3 has 15 amino acids. The CDR3 nucleotides are TGTGCCAGCAGCGTCCGGGGGGGAGCGAACTATGGCTACACCTTC. Translating it yields CASSVRGGANYGYTF.

The rearrangement joins TRBV2 to TRBJ2-1, with D perhaps TRBD1 (5 bases). V gave up 6 bases and J gave up 7 bases, with 13 bases separating them. CDR1 is SNHLY, CDR2 FYNNEI, per germline. The length of the CDR3 is 13 residues. This chain's CDR3 is CASSRFQGNEQFF. The CDR3 DNA sequence: TGTGCCAGCAGCCGCTTCCAGGGAAATGAGCAGTTCTTC.

The J gene is TRBJ1-1, the V gene TRBV19, with D possibly being TRBD1 (6 bases). Germline lookup yields CDR1 LNHDA and CDR2 SQIVND (reference sequence). The CDR3 contains 13 residues. V dropped 5 bases and J dropped 5 bases, with 12 bases sitting between them. The CDR3 loop reads CASSPLGGTEAFF. In DNA, the CDR3 is TGTGCCAGTAGTCCCCTAGGGGGAACTGAAGCTTTCTTT.

The V call is TRBV5-6, the J call TRBJ2-7; 10 bases are shared with TRBD1. The germline CDR1 and CDR2 sequences are SGHDT and YYEEEE. The CDR3 sequence is 15 residues long. J gave up 2 bases and V 0 bases, and 2 bases lay outside the gene matches. The CDR3 sequence: CASSLGGQGAYEQYF. CDR3 coding DNA: TGTGCCAGCAGCTTGGGCGGACAGGGGGCCTACGAGCAGTACTTC.

The V gene is TRBV4-3, the J gene TRBJ2-7; D gene unclear. The CDR3 consists of 15 residues. Trimming removed 0 bases at V and 0 bases at J, with 9 bases between. CDR1 LGHNA and CDR2 YSLEER come from the germline V gene. The CDR3 DNA sequence: TGCGCCAGCAGCCAAGATCTAAGGAGCTCCTACGAGCAGTACTTC. Residues: CASSQDLRSSYEQYF.